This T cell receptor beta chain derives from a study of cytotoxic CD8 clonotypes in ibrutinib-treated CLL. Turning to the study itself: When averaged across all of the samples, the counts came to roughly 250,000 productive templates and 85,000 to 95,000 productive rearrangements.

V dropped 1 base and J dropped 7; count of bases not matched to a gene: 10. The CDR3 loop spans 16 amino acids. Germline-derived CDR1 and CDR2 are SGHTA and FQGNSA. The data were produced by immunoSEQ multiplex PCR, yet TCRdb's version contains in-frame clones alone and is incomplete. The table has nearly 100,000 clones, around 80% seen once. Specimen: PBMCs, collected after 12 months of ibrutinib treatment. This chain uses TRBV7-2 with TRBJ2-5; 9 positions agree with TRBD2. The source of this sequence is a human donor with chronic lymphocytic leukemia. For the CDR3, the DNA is TGTGCCAGCAGCTTAGGTCCTGGCGGGGGGGCCGTGACCCAGTACTTC. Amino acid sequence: CASSLGPGGGAVTQYF.